One T cell receptor beta chain is described in this entry. Its antigen is still unknown. Reverse transcription of all isolated RNA meant that expressed TCRB transcripts were sequenced. Assay: immunoSEQ multiplex PCR; the TCRdb copy retains only in-frame clones and omits some. This sample has a few hundred thousand clones, with about 16% found just once. The CDR3 length is 13 residues. Germline CDR1 MNHEY, CDR2 SMNVEV (reference sequence). Trimming removed 6 bases from V and 4 bases from J; junction bases left unmatched: 4. Every donor had blood drawn once into heparin, roughly 0.11 L on average. This record comes from a study of beta chain features in type 1 diabetes. Overall study: The samples had approximately 100,000,000 sorted cells examined in all. Findings and limits, study-wide: Patients' naive, central memory and Treg TCRB repertoires seemed closer to one another than those of healthy donors. Patients and controls would be equally affected if PCR favored shorter templates.

The chain joins TRBV27 to TRBJ2-7; 9 nucleotides match TRBD1. Sequencing was performed on naive CD4+ T cells from blood. The receptor was derived from a woman under 30 in good health. CDR3: CASRGQGGYEQYF. In nucleotides, the CDR3 is TGTGCCAGCAGGGGACAGGGAGGGTACGAGCAGTACTTC.